These 9 T cell receptor beta chains were sequenced from one sample in a study of OX40 agonist ivuxolimab in advanced cancers. Repertoires were generated with immunoSEQ multiplex PCR, while TCRdb's copy carries only in-frame clones and drops some. There are about 45,000 clones in the sample; around 85% occur only once, and about 0.37% lies in the top ten. This specimen consisted of CD4+ or CD8+ T cells sorted from blood, obtained in a trial of the OX40 agonist ivuxolimab. The receptors stem from an adult with an advanced solid tumor such as melanoma, head and neck, liver or kidney cancer.

The J gene is TRBJ2-5, the V gene TRBV28, with D perhaps matching TRBD1 (6 bases). Trimming removed 0 bases from V and 1 base from J, with 15 bases in between. The CDR3 spans 17 residues. Germline CDR1 is MDHEN and CDR2 is SYDVKM. The CDR3 sequence is CASSLWDLGDTQETQYF. CDR3 nucleotide sequence: TGTGCCAGCAGTTTATGGGACCTCGGGGACACCCAAGAGACCCAGTACTTC.

This clone was counted a single time. The V gene is TRBV28, the J gene TRBJ1-6; perhaps TRBD1 as D (6 bases). The CDR3 is made up of 14 amino acids. Germline assignment: CDR1 MDHEN and CDR2 SYDVKM. V lost 5 bases to trimming and J lost 6 bases, with 11 bases between them. CDR3 bases: TGTGCCAGCAGTGGACAGTCGGCTAATTCACCCCTCCACTTT. It specifies CASSGQSANSPLHF.

The chain couples TRBV2 to TRBJ2-2, with 8 bases matching TRBD1. Losses at the gene ends were 8 bases for V and 6 bases for J; bases not matched to a gene: 8. CDR1 is SNHLY, CDR2 FYNNEI, per germline. The CDR3 is 14 amino acids. CDR3 DNA sequence: TGTGCCAGCGGGGAACAGACAGGGGCCGGGGAGCTGTTTTTT. This gives the protein CASGEQTGAGELFF.

This chain uses TRBV5-1 with TRBJ2-5; a weak D match, TRBD2 (6 bases). Germline-derived CDR1 and CDR2 are SGHRS and YFSETQ. V gave up 2 bases and J gave up 5 bases, with 16 bases separating them. The CDR3 is 15 residues long. CDR3 nucleotide sequence: TGCGCCAGCAGCTTATCAGGACTTGGGGGGGAGACCCAGTACTTC. Protein sequence: CASSLSGLGGETQYF.

V is TRBV5-5 and J is TRBJ2-2; no definite D call. The V and J ends lost 6 bases and 0 bases respectively, with 12 bases between them. This CDR3 is built from 15 residues. CDR1 and CDR2 (germline): SGHKS, YYEKEE (reference sequence). CDR3 DNA: TGTGCCAGCACCTACTCTCCCGCGAACACCGGGGAGCTGTTTTTT. Translation gives CASTYSPANTGELFF.

The table lists this clone with a few counts. The CDR3 spells CSVEGTRGTEAFF. CDR3 coding DNA: TGCAGCGTTGAAGGGACACGGGGGACTGAAGCTTTCTTT. The chain couples TRBV29-1 to TRBJ1-1; the D gene is possibly TRBD1 (5 bases). Trimming removed 1 base from V and 5 bases from J, with 11 bases in between. CDR3 length: 13 amino acids. Germline CDR1 SQVTM, CDR2 ANQGSEA.

The chain recombines TRBV5-1 with TRBJ2-7; the match to TRBD2 covers 9 bases. V dropped 4 bases and J dropped 5; count of bases not matched to a gene: 13. From germline, CDR1 is SGHRS and CDR2 YFSETQ. The CDR3 sequence is 16 residues long. CDR3 bases: TGCGCCAGCAGCGGAGGGTGGGGAGCGGGGGGTAACGAGCAGTACTTC. Translating it yields CASSGGWGAGGNEQYF.

V gene TRBV29-1 combines with J gene TRBJ1-1; 8 bases are a match to TRBD1. Unmatched junction bases numbered 3, after V lost 5 bases and J lost 4 bases. Germline CDR1 SQVTM, CDR2 ANQGSEA. This CDR3 is 12 amino acids long. DNA for the CDR3: TGCAGCGTTCTGGGACAGGTCACTGAAGCTTTCTTT. Protein product: CSVLGQVTEAFF.

The chain has TRBV6-5 and TRBJ2-5; 10 bases align to TRBD2. CDR1 is MNHEY and CDR2 is SVGAGI in the germline V gene. V gave up 6 bases and J gave up 5 bases; unmatched junction bases: 9. The CDR3 has 15 residues. The CDR3 DNA sequence: TGTGCCAGCAGGGGGAGCGGGAGGGCCTCGGAGACCCAGTACTTC. Translated: CASRGSGRASETQYF.